This TCR beta chain was captured in a study of control samples from healthy donors and cancer patients. TCRdb's copy holds only in-frame clones and misses some; the assay was immunoSEQ multiplex PCR. The sample yields over 80,000 clones, around 81% seen once. The clonotype originates from a man aged 25-40 years in good health. Sequenced material: blood.

The CDR3 protein is CASAKGNNSPLHF. The CDR3 coding sequence is TGTGCCAGCGCCAAGGGTAATAATTCACCCCTCCACTTT. V and J are TRBV6-5 and TRBJ1-6; D remains ambiguous. Trimming took off 8 bases at V and 5 bases at J, with 10 bases between the two ends. Looked up from germline, CDR1 is MNHEY and CDR2 is SVGAGI. The CDR3 totals 13 residues.